This TCR beta chain was recovered during a study of read filtering for tumor transcriptome and immune sequencing. The wider study: Among patients, approximately 17 were male and 14 female, aged about 45 to 80 (mean about 69). TCR-mapped reads were about 4.05 to 11 million with IR-seq versus roughly 85 to 1,400 with RNA-seq.

The library was built from roughly 400 ng RNA with molecular barcoded adaptors for alpha/delta and beta/gamma chains. TCRdb reprocessed the reads with MiXCR, giving one entry per CDR3 protein. The data show 93,000 or so distinct CDR3 sequences, roughly 21% seen once. The CDR3 has 11 residues. Germline V lookup: CDR1 SQVTM, CDR2 ANQGSEA. The V and J ends lost 4 bases and 7 bases respectively, with 7 bases between them. This clonotype has at least ten counts. The V gene is TRBV29-1, the J gene TRBJ2-2; no reliable D call. The sequenced sample was a population of CD138-negative cells sorted from bone marrow. The source of this sequence is a donor at least 40 years old with multiple myeloma. The CDR3 spells CSVVSVGELFF. In nucleotides, the CDR3 is TGCAGCGTTGTGTCGGTCGGGGAGCTGTTTTTT.